This TCR beta chain was sequenced for a study of T-cell reconstitution after alpha-beta-depleted transplantation in children. For TCRbeta, the library was prepared with unique molecular identifiers. TCRdb processed the PCR reads anew with MiXCR; each CDR3 protein has one entry. This table has about 980,000 distinct CDR3 sequences, about 30% appearing once. The CDR3 loop spans 12 amino acids. Trimming removed 4 bases from V and 0 bases from J, with 4 bases in between. Per germline, CDR1 SGHRS and CDR2 YFSETQ. This clonotype was counted at least ten times. This receptor was taken from a boy in the first two years of life who had a stem cell transplant for SCID, so the T cells may come from the graft donor. The rearrangement links TRBV5-1 to TRBJ2-5; D is unclear. The sample in question was PBMCs, mostly from graft donor cells, obtained 360 days after TCRalphabeta/CD19-depleted stem cell transplant. This chain's CDR3 is CASSQDQETQYF. As DNA, the CDR3 is TGCGCCAGCAGCCAGGACCAAGAGACCCAGTACTTC.